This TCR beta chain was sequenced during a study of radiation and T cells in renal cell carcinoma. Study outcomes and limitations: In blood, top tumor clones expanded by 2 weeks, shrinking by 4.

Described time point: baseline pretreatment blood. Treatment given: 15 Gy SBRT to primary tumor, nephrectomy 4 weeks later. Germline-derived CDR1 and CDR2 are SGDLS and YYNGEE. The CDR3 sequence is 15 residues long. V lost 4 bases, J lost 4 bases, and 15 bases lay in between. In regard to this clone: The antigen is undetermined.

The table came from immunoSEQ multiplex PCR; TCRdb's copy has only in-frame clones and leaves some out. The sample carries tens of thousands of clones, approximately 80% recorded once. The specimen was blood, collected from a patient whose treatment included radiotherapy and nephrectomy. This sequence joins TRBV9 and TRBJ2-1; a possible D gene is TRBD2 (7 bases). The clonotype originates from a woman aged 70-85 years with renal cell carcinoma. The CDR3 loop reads CASSPGGGGYNEQFF. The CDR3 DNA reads TGTGCCAGCAGCCCCGGGGGCGGGGGATACAATGAGCAGTTCTTC.